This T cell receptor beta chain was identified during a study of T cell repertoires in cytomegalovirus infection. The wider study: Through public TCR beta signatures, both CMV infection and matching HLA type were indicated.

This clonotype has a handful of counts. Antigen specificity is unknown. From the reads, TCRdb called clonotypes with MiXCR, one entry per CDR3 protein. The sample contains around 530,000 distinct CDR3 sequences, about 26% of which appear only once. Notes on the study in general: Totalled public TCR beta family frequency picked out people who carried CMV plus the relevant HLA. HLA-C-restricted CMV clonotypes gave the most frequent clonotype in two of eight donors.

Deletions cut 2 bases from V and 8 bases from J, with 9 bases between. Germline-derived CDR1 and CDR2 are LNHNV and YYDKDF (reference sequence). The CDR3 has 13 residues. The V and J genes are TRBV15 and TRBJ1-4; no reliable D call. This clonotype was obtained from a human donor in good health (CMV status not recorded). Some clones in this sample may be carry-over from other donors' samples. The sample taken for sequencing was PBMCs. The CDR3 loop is CATSRTQWEKLFF. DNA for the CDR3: TGTGCCACCAGCAGAACTCAATGGGAAAAACTGTTTTTT.